These T cell receptor beta chains were read from a single sample in a study of T cell responses to AZD1222 COVID-19 vaccine. Only in-frame clones appear in the TCRdb table, and some are missing; sequencing was by immunoSEQ multiplex PCR. The data show under 150,000 clones, around nine tenths seen once. The specimen was peripheral blood, collected on day 0 of AZD1222 vaccination. The receptors shown here come from an adult in good health. The CDR3 runs from the conserved cysteine through the conserved F or W. The order of the fields is D gene, J gene, clone size, V gene, CDR3 DNA, CDR3 protein. The D gene is left open where the match is weak. Some rows have no size entry. The others give once, few or many, or a class for an expanded clone.

D: NA; J: TRBJ1-2; size: NA; V: TRBV24-1; DNA: TGTGCCACCATGCTCGGGGGCTGTGGCTACACCTTC; CDR3: CATMLGGCGYTF
D: TRBD1; J: TRBJ2-2; size: NA; V: TRBV7-6; DNA: TGTGCCAGCAGCTGGACAGGAGGCGGCGGGAACACCGGGGAGCTGTTTTTT; CDR3: CASSWTGGGGNTGELFF
D: NA; J: TRBJ2-3; size: once; V: TRBV29-1; DNA: TGCAGCGTCTCTCAGGGACCGACGGCCCGCACAGATACGCAGTATTTT; CDR3: CSVSQGPTARTDTQYF
D: NA; J: TRBJ2-5; size: NA; V: TRBV24-1; DNA: TGTGCCACCAGTGATAATCAGCCGTACCAAGAGGCCCAGTACTTC; CDR3: CATSDNQPYQEAQYF
D: NA; J: TRBJ1-2; size: NA; V: TRBV10-3; DNA: TGTGCCAGCCGACTTAACAGGGTAGGGGCCGCTACTAACTATGGCTACACCTTC; CDR3: CASRLNRVGAATNYGYTF
D: NA; J: TRBJ2-3; size: NA; V: TRBV7-2; DNA: TGTGCCAGCAGCGGGGTACTACCAGAAACAGATACGCAGTATTTT; CDR3: CASSGVLPETDTQYF
D: NA; J: TRBJ1-1; size: NA; V: TRBV5-1; DNA: TGCGCCAGCAGCTCCCCTAGCGGACAGACCAACACTGAAGCTTTCTTT; CDR3: CASSSPSGQTNTEAFF
D: TRBD2; J: TRBJ2-1; size: NA; V: TRBV2; DNA: TGTGCCAGCAGTGAATCGTCCGGGAGGTGGGGTGATGAGCAGTTCTTC; CDR3: CASSESSGRWGDEQFF
D: TRBD2; J: TRBJ2-3; size: NA; V: TRBV19; DNA: TGTGCCAGTAGCTGGCGGGAGAGCACAGATACGCAGTATTTT; CDR3: CASSWRESTDTQYF
D: NA; J: TRBJ2-2; size: NA; V: TRBV10-3; DNA: TGTGCCATCAGTTTCTCTGGACGGTCCGAGGACACCGGGGAGCTGTTTTTT; CDR3: CAISFSGRSEDTGELFF
D: TRBD1; J: TRBJ2-7; size: NA; V: TRBV28; DNA: TGTGCCAGCCTGGACAGGTCCCTCTACGAGCAGTACTTC; CDR3: CASLDRSLYEQYF
D: NA; J: TRBJ2-7; size: few; V: TRBV27; DNA: TGTGCCAGCAGTCAACAGGGCCCCTACGAGCAGTACTTC; CDR3: CASSQQGPYEQYF
D: NA; J: TRBJ1-5; size: NA; V: TRBV6-5; DNA: TGTGCCAGCAGGCTAGGGGTCAATCAGCCCCAGCATTTT; CDR3: CASRLGVNQPQHF
D: NA; J: TRBJ2-3; size: NA; V: TRBV3-1/TRBV3-2; DNA: TGTGCCAGCAGCCCCCAAGCGGAGCTCCTCACAGATACGCAGTATTTT; CDR3: CASSPQAELLTDTQYF